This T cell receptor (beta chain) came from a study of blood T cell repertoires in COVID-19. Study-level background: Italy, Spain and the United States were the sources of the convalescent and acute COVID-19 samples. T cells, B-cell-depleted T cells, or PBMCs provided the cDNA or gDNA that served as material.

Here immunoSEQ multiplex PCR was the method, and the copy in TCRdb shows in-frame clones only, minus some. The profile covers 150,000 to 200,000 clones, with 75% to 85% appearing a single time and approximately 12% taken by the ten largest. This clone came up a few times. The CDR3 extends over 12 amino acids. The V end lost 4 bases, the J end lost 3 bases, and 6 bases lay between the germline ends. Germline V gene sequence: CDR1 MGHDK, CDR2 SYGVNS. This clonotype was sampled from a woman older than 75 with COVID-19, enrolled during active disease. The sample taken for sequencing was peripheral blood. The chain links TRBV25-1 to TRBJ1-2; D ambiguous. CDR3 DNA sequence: TGTGCCAGCAGTGCCGGGGACTATGGCTACACCTTC. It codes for CASSAGDYGYTF.